This record looks at one T cell receptor (beta chain) sequence and its context. Its specific antigen is unknown. Within one base of it there is no much larger clone, and no base qualities were kept. This sample was taken from a study of blood T cells in healthy people across ages (dated by TCRdb to 2015 to 2017). For the study in its entirety: In model experiments, roughly one uniquely barcoded TCR beta cDNA molecule per two T cells was captured by template switching. Age-related changes in TCR beta repertoire diversity were measured in the study by deep sequencing normalized with unique cDNA molecular identifiers. Donors were grouped into four age groups: young (average roughly 17 years), middle-aged (39), aged (roughly 67) and long-lived (approximately 82). To avoid experimental bias, donors of different ages were distributed randomly across sequencing lanes. Using the same blood draw, the study looked at two additional independent replicas of 1 million unique cDNA reads for two donors, one aged 18 to 30 and the other aged 80 or older.

Donors were 40 or so systemically healthy Caucasian individuals from Russia aged roughly 6 to 90 years. Ten milliliters of peripheral blood were drawn from each donor into EDTA-treated Vacutainer tubes. Ficoll-Paque density-gradient centrifugation was used to isolate PBMCs, with at least 7 million per sample. Trizol reagent was used to extract total RNA from PBMCs, with at least 6 micrograms per sample. Naive CD45RAhigh/CD27high T cell percentages were measured by flow cytometry on a PBMC aliquot from every donor. Points the paper makes about the study in general: Bulk unsorted PBMC profiling prevented conclusive comparison of naive and antigen-experienced compartments. Observed TCR beta diversity correlated strongly with the percentage of naive T cells measured by flow cytometry. As age increased, observed TCR beta diversity per million T cells dropped in a roughly linear way, and a significant reduction was already evident by age roughly 36. Compared with the aged group, the long-lived group had more naive CD4+ T cells, fewer expanded clones and increased TCR diversity, a pattern suggesting age selection. The CMV infection status of donors was not known, potentially confounding age-related changes in expanded clonotypes. Estimates of total diversity based on one million sequenced T cells were regarded as lower bounds and as underestimates.

The germline V gene gives CDR1 as MNHEY and CDR2 as SVGEGT. The CDR3 measures 16 amino acids from cysteine to phenylalanine. Only the CDR3 region is kept as DNA, spanning 48 bases read in frame from base 1. After removal of 5 bases from V and 2 bases from J, the junction retains 5 bases not matched to a gene. The library was generated by 5' RACE. Sequencing relied on an Illumina HiSeq 2500. The second PCR ran for about 7 to 11 cycles and used a J-beta primer mix along with a sample-barcoded 5' primer. A template-switch 5' adaptor carrying 12 random nucleotides introduced a unique molecular identifier onto each TCR beta cDNA molecule. Each sample yielded at least 3 million CDR3-containing paired-end reads. All of the RNA was converted into first-strand cDNA using the Mint cDNA synthesis kit, with a TRBC-specific oligonucleotide serving as the primer. Following uracil-DNA glycosylase treatment, all cDNA underwent a first 18-cycle PCR with the universal primers M1SS and BC2_uni_R. The authors' analysis ran thus. Normalization of each sample was performed by random selection of 1 million high-quality reads, each carrying a distinct molecular identifier. Instead of being binned into consensus sequences, reads that shared molecular identifiers were thrown out. MiTCR, with a Q25 quality threshold and the strictest error-elimination algorithm, was used for CDR3 identification, clonotype clustering and error correction. A nonparametric unseen species model with Euler transformation was used to estimate lower-bound total TCR beta diversity. TCRdb reworked the public reads: Q25 trimming with fastp, MiXCR clone assembly, productive beta chains retained. CDR3 protein sequences are deduplicated, and each keeps its most common genes and DNA. TCRdb's processing, not the authors', yielded these V and J calls. Counted in this sample were 650,000 to 1,000,000 distinct CDR3 sequences; around 34% of them appeared once. 13% of the sample is taken by the ten largest.

In this chain, TRBV6-2 or TRBV6-3 is recombined with TRBJ2-1; the junction holds 11 bases that match TRBD2. The sequence came from a man between 18 and 35 years old in good health. The sample taken for sequencing was blood. The sequence in DNA is TGTGCCAGCAGTCTGCAACTAGCGGGGGCCTACAATGAGCAGTTCTTC. The translation is CASSLQLAGAYNEQFF.